Shown below are 9 T cell receptor beta chains from a single sample sequenced in a study of cytotoxic CD8 clonotypes in ibrutinib-treated CLL. Generated by immunoSEQ multiplex PCR, the TCRdb table keeps only in-frame clones and is missing some. The data show 140,000 to 150,000 clones, about 70% seen once. This sample comprised PBMCs, obtained after 24 months of ibrutinib treatment. The receptors were gathered from a human donor with chronic lymphocytic leukemia.

This chain uses TRBV10-3 with TRBJ2-1, with 7 nucleotides matching TRBD1. Germline loops: CDR1 ENHRY, CDR2 SYGVKD. The junction had 8 bases not matched to a gene; V was cut back by 7 bases and J by 5 bases. The CDR3 sequence is 14 residues long. The CDR3 nucleotides read TGTGCCATCACCCCCGGGACAGCCAACAATGAGCAGTTCTTC. It codes for CAITPGTANNEQFF.

The rearrangement links TRBV5-1 to TRBJ2-1, with 8 bases matching TRBD2. CDR1 and CDR2 from the germline V gene are SGHRS and YFSETQ. There are 17 residues in the CDR3. The V gene end was trimmed by 7 bases and the J gene end by 3 bases; junction bases not matched to a gene: 15. CDR3 sequence reads: CASAGGPPNRGYNEQFF. In DNA, the CDR3 is TGCGCCAGCGCGGGGGGACCACCTAATCGGGGCTACAATGAGCAGTTCTTC.

V is TRBV2 and J is TRBJ1-1; a possible D gene is TRBD1 (5 bases). From germline, CDR1 is SNHLY and CDR2 FYNNEI. CDR3 length equals 15 residues. V lost 1 base to trimming and J lost 5 bases, with 14 bases between them. Here the CDR3 reads CASSEVTGRVTEAFF. DNA for the CDR3: TGTGCCAGCAGTGAAGTTACTGGCAGGGTGACTGAAGCTTTCTTT. The entire variable domain, with the rest obtained from reference TRBV2 and TRBJ1-1, is as follows: EPEVTQTPSHQVTQMGQEVILRCVPISNHLYFYWYRQILGQKVEFLVSFYNNEISEKSEIFDDQFSVERPDGSNFTLKIRSTKLEDSAMYFCASSEVTGRVTEAFFGQGTRLTVV.

The gene calls are TRBV4-2 and TRBJ1-1; 7 nucleotides line up with TRBD1. Trimming removed 5 bases from V and 6 bases from J; junction bases left unmatched: 9. The CDR3 covers 14 residues. From germline, CDR1 is LGHNA and CDR2 YNFKEQ. The CDR3 DNA sequence: TGTGCCAGCAGCGCCCGACAGGGCGACCCTGAAGCTTTCTTT. Amino acids: CASSARQGDPEAFF.

V usage is TRBV28 and J usage is TRBJ2-2; D remains ambiguous. V lost 8 bases and J 5 bases, leaving 9 bases between the germline ends. Germline CDR1 and CDR2: MDHEN and SYDVKM. The CDR3 spans 12 residues. CDR3: CASPSNTGELFF. CDR3 sequence (DNA): TGTGCCAGCCCATCCAATACCGGGGAGCTGTTTTTT.

V is TRBV19 and J is TRBJ2-7; D is undetermined. V was cut by 1 base and J by 1 base, with 8 bases left in between. The length of the CDR3 is 14 residues. Germline V gene data show CDR1 as LNHDA and CDR2 as SQIVND (reference sequence). The CDR3 DNA follows: TGTGCCAGTAGTATAGTCGGGCAGTCCTACGAGCAGTACTTC. Translation: CASSIVGQSYEQYF.

This clone is a singleton in its sample. The chain uses TRBV5-1 and TRBJ2-2, with D maybe TRBD1 (5 bases). V was trimmed by 4 bases and J by 3 bases, leaving 16 bases between them. Germline CDR1 is SGHRS and CDR2 is YFSETQ. The CDR3 length is 16 residues. The CDR3 DNA is TGCGCCAGCAGCCCAATGACAGTGGGCGACACCGGGGAGCTGTTTTTT. Encoded protein: CASSPMTVGDTGELFF.

This clone has at least ten counts. The gene calls are TRBV5-6 and TRBJ1-6; weak D call: TRBD1 (5 bases). V lost 7 bases and J 1 base, leaving 6 bases between the germline ends. CDR3 length: 13 amino acids. Looked up from germline, CDR1 is SGHDT and CDR2 is YYEEEE. CDR3 coding DNA: TGTGCCAGCGGGGGATCCTATAATTCACCCCTCCACTTT. Residues: CASGGSYNSPLHF.

A note on this clone: A read error may explain this, as a much larger clone is one base away. The genes are TRBV6-5 and TRBJ2-7; 10 bases line up with TRBD1. This CDR3 is built from 13 residues. V gave up 6 bases and J gave up 4 bases; unmatched junction bases: 3. CDR1 MNHEY and CDR2 SVGAGI come from the germline V gene. The CDR3: CASSRDRGYEQYF. The CDR3 nucleotides read TGTGCCAGCAGCCGGGACAGGGGATACGAGCAGTACTTC.